Sequencing of this T cell receptor beta chain was carried out in a study of radiation and T cells in renal cell carcinoma. Time point of the sample: baseline pretreatment blood. The sample's treatment: 15 Gy SBRT to primary tumor, nephrectomy 4 weeks later. Trimming removed 8 bases at V and 3 bases at J, with 16 bases between. The CDR3 covers 14 residues. Germline assignment: CDR1 MGHDK and CDR2 SYGVNS. Sequenced by immunoSEQ multiplex PCR; TCRdb stores in-frame clones only, minus some. The data show about 130,000 clones, with 82% seen just once and around 3% held by the top ten. V is TRBV25-1 and J is TRBJ1-2; D possibly corresponds to TRBD1 (5 bases). The TCR originated in a woman aged 60-75 years with renal cell carcinoma. The sequences come from blood, collected from a patient whose treatment included radiotherapy and nephrectomy. The CDR3 bases are TGTGCCAGCTGGAACAGCAGGGACCACTATGGCTACACCTTC. As protein: CASWNSRDHYGYTF.